The entry below describes one TCR beta chain. Its cognate antigen has yet to be identified. No per-base quality is available; no much larger clone lies one base away. The donors were included in the validation cohort of 130 or so subjects, a group kept apart from the approximately 690-subject first cohort. As encoded in the germline V gene, CDR1 is SGHTA while CDR2 is FQGNSA. From its cysteine to its phenylalanine, the CDR3 spans 15 amino acids. Of all the DNA, just the CDR3 is kept, 45 bases in frame from base 1. V sheds 0 bases and J sheds 0 bases, leaving 8 bases between their ends. This specimen comes from a study of cytomegalovirus exposure and HLA in healthy donors (dated by TCRdb to 2015 to 2018). Study-level background: A later analysis indicated that the 110 or so validation repertoires were generated on the platform also employed for the 600 to 750 repertoires of the first cohort. The study aimed to test whether cataloging public T cell receptors could reveal signatures of past pathogen exposure. Besides the first cohort of approximately 670 subjects, a separate validation cohort made up of 120 different subjects was used. The study combined high-throughput TCR immunosequencing, statistical association of individual TCRs with disease status, and machine learning to predict cytomegalovirus infection status. General conclusions and limits of the study: Subsequent analysis determined that TCRs grouped into clusters in the first cohort also showed a tendency toward co-occurrence across the roughly 120 validation repertoires, and 94% of cluster scores exceeded 0. In both the original and validation cohorts, the classifier was reported to diagnose cytomegalovirus status with high specificity and sensitivity. Across donors, most TCR sequences were observed very rarely, whereas some public TCRs were present in many individuals. A later analysis lacked HLA typing for the validation cohort, so it scored co-occurrence in that cohort across all 120 or so repertoires. A few of the identified cytomegalovirus-associated TCR beta chains were confirmed in vitro to be specific for cytomegalovirus antigens. It was suggested by the authors that the approach could potentially be generalized to other disease states and immunological phenotypes. The study gave a list of roughly 150 TCR beta chains associated with cytomegalovirus.

The method was the immunoSEQ multiplex PCR assay. For the original study's pipeline: A statistical classification framework was developed to diagnose cytomegalovirus status using the catalog of TCR beta chain sequences. The table was pulled from immuneACCESS by TCRdb, which kept in-frame rearrangements only. Such tables lose some clones; where checked, under half of the loss comes from unresolved V genes, and the rest has no known cause. The V and J calls and clone size were taken over from that table, and D and trimming were inferred from the DNA. In this sample the table shows 150,000 to 200,000 clones, around 96% of which occur a single time. The ten largest clones take up approximately 0.97% of the sample.

The sample was PBMCs. The chain employs TRBV7-2 and TRBJ1-2, with the identity of the D gene unclear. This receptor was taken from a woman between 18 and 30 years old in good health and CMV-seronegative. The DNA is TGTGCCAGCAGCTTAGCCCAAATAGCTAACTATGGCTACACCTTC. Translated, this gives CASSLAQIANYGYTF.